One and the same sample provided the 13 T cell receptor beta chains below, sequenced in a study of blood T cell repertoires in COVID-19. This table comes from immunoSEQ multiplex PCR, and its TCRdb copy is limited to in-frame clones, with some not included. This sample has 250,000 to 400,000 clones, with around 87% found just once. The sample comprised peripheral blood. The source of these receptors is a man over 45 with active or convalescent COVID-19.

This chain joins TRBV27 and TRBJ1-1; D not certain. CDR3 length: 16 residues. V was pared by 3 bases and J by 0 bases, with 14 bases between. Germline V gene lookup returns CDR1 MNHEY and CDR2 SMNVEV (reference sequence). The CDR3 coding sequence is TGTGCCAGCAGTTTGACGTTCCGGGGTTTGAACACTGAAGCTTTCTTT. Its protein product is CASSLTFRGLNTEAFF.

The J gene is TRBJ1-1, the V gene TRBV4-2; D may be TRBD1 (6 bases). This CDR3 contains 13 residues. CDR1 is LGHNA, CDR2 YNFKEQ, per germline. V shed 4 bases and J shed 4 bases, with 10 bases lying between them. The CDR3 reads CASSPRGATEAFF. Here the CDR3 DNA reads TGTGCCAGCAGCCCCAGGGGCGCCACTGAAGCTTTCTTT.

The V gene is TRBV4-2, the J gene TRBJ2-7; 9 nucleotides agree with TRBD1. The J segment lost 4 bases and the V segment lost 0 bases, leaving 4 bases of the junction unmatched. Germline CDR1 and CDR2: LGHNA and YNFKEQ. The CDR3 has 15 residues. The CDR3 region is CASSQDPGQGYEQYF. For the CDR3, the DNA is TGTGCCAGCAGCCAAGACCCCGGACAGGGGTACGAGCAGTACTTC.

In its sample, this clone was seen once. This chain uses TRBV21-1 with TRBJ1-5. TRBV21-1 corresponds to a pseudogene. The CDR3 consists of 15 residues. In DNA, the CDR3 is TGTGCCAGCTGGACTAGAGCAGGTCATAATCAGCCCCAGCATTTT. As protein: CASWTRAGHNQPQHF.

The chain has TRBV7-3 and TRBJ2-5; 8 positions agree with TRBD2. This CDR3 has 14 residues. Looked up from germline, CDR1 is SGHTA and CDR2 is FQGTGA. The V segment lost 5 bases and the J segment 1 base; nucleotides outside the gene matches: 3. CDR3 protein: CASSTGGPQETQYF. DNA for the CDR3: TGTGCCAGCAGCACGGGGGGGCCCCAAGAGACCCAGTACTTC.

The rearrangement joins TRBV7-2 to TRBJ2-1, with 7 bases aligning to TRBD1. The CDR3 extends over 16 amino acids. With 3 bases clipped from V and 3 bases from J, the junction kept 8 bases outside the gene matches. Germline V CDR1 and CDR2: SGHTA, FQGNSA. The CDR3, as DNA: TGTGCCAGCAGCTTGATCGGGACAGAATTCTACAATGAGCAGTTCTTC. Translating it yields CASSLIGTEFYNEQFF. Full variable domain (remainder filled in from reference TRBV7-2 and TRBJ2-1): GAGVSQSPSNKVTEKGKDVELRCDPISGHTALYWYRQSLGQGLEFLIYFQGNSAPDKSGLPSDRFSAERTGGSVSTLTIQRTQQEDSAVYLCASSLIGTEFYNEQFFGPGTRLTVL.

This clone was seen a few times. The chain joins TRBV2 to TRBJ2-2; weak D call: TRBD2 (5 bases). Germline CDR1 SNHLY, CDR2 FYNNEI. Trimming stripped 2 bases from V and 4 bases from J, with 11 bases between. This CDR3 comprises 15 residues. The DNA of the CDR3 is TGTGCCAGCAGTGAAAGTCTAGCTATCACCGGGGAGCTGTTTTTT. Translation: CASSESLAITGELFF.

The chain couples TRBV12-5 to TRBJ1-5; TRBD1 might be the D (6 bases). Germline CDR1 is LGHNT and CDR2 is FRNRAP. This CDR3 spans 14 amino acids. Trimming cost V 8 bases and J 2 bases, with 13 bases left between them. This CDR3 reads CASPRTARNQPQHF. The CDR3 coding sequence is TGTGCTAGTCCCAGGACAGCGCGCAATCAGCCCCAGCATTTT.

CDR3 protein: CASSQDGHRDSPLHF. CDR3 DNA sequence: TGTGCCAGCAGCCAAGATGGTCACAGGGATTCACCCCTCCACTTT. The genes are TRBV3-1 (or the pseudogene TRBV3-2) and TRBJ1-6; D possibly corresponds to TRBD1 (6 bases). V lost 0 bases, J lost 8 bases, and 11 bases lay in between. The germline V gene has CDR1 LGHDT and CDR2 YNNKEL (reference sequence). The CDR3 extends over 15 amino acids.

This chain connects TRBV6-5 to TRBJ2-7, with 7 bases aligning to TRBD1. This CDR3 comprises 14 residues. V gave up 5 bases and J gave up 2 bases; unmatched junction bases: 6. Germline assignment: CDR1 MNHEY and CDR2 SVGAGI. In nucleotides, the CDR3 is TGTGCCAGCAGTCCCCGGGACAGAGCCTACGAGCAGTACTTC. Its translation is CASSPRDRAYEQYF.

This chain uses TRBV27 with TRBJ1-2, with TRBD1 identical over 8 bases. The CDR3 runs 15 residues. With 1 base clipped from V and 4 bases from J, the junction kept 5 bases outside the gene matches. Germline V gene sequence: CDR1 MNHEY, CDR2 SMNVEV (reference sequence). CDR3 nucleotide sequence: TGTGCCAGCAGTTTATTAGCAGGGGGCGGCTATGGCTACACCTTC. Translating it yields CASSLLAGGGYGYTF.

The CDR3 DNA is TGTGCCAGCACTCCTGGGGCGGTGGAAGAGACCCAGTACTTC. This translates into CASTPGAVEETQYF. This chain joins TRBV6-5 and TRBJ2-5; weak D call: TRBD1 (5 bases). From germline, CDR1 is MNHEY and CDR2 SVGAGI. V was trimmed by 7 bases and J by 3 bases, leaving 15 bases between them. The CDR3 runs 14 residues.

Here the CDR3 DNA reads TGCGCCAGCAGCCGCACGGGACTAGCGGGAAACAATGAGCAGTTCTTC. Its translation is CASSRTGLAGNNEQFF. This chain links TRBV4-1 with TRBJ2-1; 13 nucleotides agree with TRBD2. CDR1 is MGHRA and CDR2 is YSYEKL in the germline V gene. The CDR3 loop spans 16 amino acids. V lost 4 bases and J lost 5; bases outside the gene matches: 5.